Listed here is a single TCR beta chain. No cognate antigen has been identified for it. Base qualities are not at hand, and no much larger clone is one base apart. The data stem from a study of T cell responses to AZD1222 COVID-19 vaccine (dated by TCRdb to the early 2020s). Background for the entire study: AZD1222 recipients with second doses at about 4 weeks or about 12 weeks were pooled, because spike-specific TCR depth and breadth did not differ between schedules. A total of 230 to 250 trial participants underwent TCR sequencing, of whom about 210 had received two doses of AZD1222 and 26 had received two doses of the MenACWY control vaccine. Trial participants were enrolled into age subgroups of 18-55, 56-69 and 70-plus years, which contained about 160, 30 and 59 TCR-sequenced participants, respectively. Paper-wide results and their limitations: Participants were mostly white British and included more females than males, and it was suggested by the authors that clonal diversity may have been underestimated. After two AZD1222 doses, both the breadth and the depth of spike-specific TCRs were significantly higher than at day 0 and than in MenACWY recipients. The whole spike protein was spanned by vaccine-associated CD4 TCRs, and dominant responses were seen in regions 160-218 and 743-854. Conclusions about previously exposed vaccinees are limited because only six or seven AZD1222 recipients were SARS-CoV-2 seropositive at baseline. Epitopes outside the regions mutated in the B.1.351 and B.1.1.7 variants were reportedly recognized by nearly half of the unique spike-specific TCRs. No day 14 peak-response samples were available, so repertoires were characterized only after the peak T cell response. The 56-69-year group was small, and its depth increase did not reach significance, likely because of low power.

The CDR1 and CDR2 encoded by the germline V gene are KGHDR and SFDVKD. The CDR3 runs 11 amino acids, cysteine and phenylalanine included. Just the 33-base CDR3 DNA is kept, in frame starting at base 1. V is cut by 1 base and J by 8 bases, and the space between the germline ends is 4 bases. The CDR3 regions of human TCRbeta chains were analyzed by immunosequencing. As for the authors' bioinformatics: Repertoire TCRs were checked for matches against a reference library of SARS-CoV-2-specific TCRs that had been generated using the MIRA antigen-specificity platform. Breadth meant the fraction of unique TCRs that were SARS-CoV-2-associated, whereas depth meant the fraction of total T cells that were SARS-CoV-2-associated. Each spike-specific TCR was assigned to its reactive spike region and to a CD4 or CD8 class using the MIRA data. Log10-transformed breadth and depth values were compared by one-way ANOVA with Sidak's multiple comparisons tests. In its TCRdb copy, this immuneACCESS table keeps in-frame sequences only and misses some clones. Where compared with another copy, unresolved V genes explain less than half of these, and the others have no known cause. V and J calls and clone size are those listed in that table; D and trimming were worked out from the DNA. For this sample there are about 140,000 clones; around 93% appear just once. 2.5% to 3.5% of the sample comes from the top ten.

The time point label corresponds to: baseline before first vaccination. Vaccinee samples were obtained from the UK trials COV001 and COV002, which included a single-blind randomized controlled phase 2/3 trial of AZD1222 (ChAdOx1 nCoV-19) in healthy adults. For TCRbeta chain sequencing, PBMC samples were collected from trial participants at day 0 and at day 28 after the second dose. This TCR came from an adult in good health. In this chain, TRBV24-1 is recombined with TRBJ1-1; a confident D gene designation cannot be given. The starting material was peripheral blood, obtained on day 0 of AZD1222 vaccination. The CDR3 protein sequence reads: CATSDFKEAFF. The nucleotide sequence is TGTGCCACCAGTGATTTCAAGGAAGCTTTCTTT.